The rows below give T cell receptor beta chains drawn from one sample of a study of a mutant IDH1 vaccine in newly diagnosed glioma. Data came from immunoSEQ multiplex PCR; TCRdb stores just in-frame clones and leaves some out. The sample holds around 46,000 clones, around 80% seen once. These receptors are not linked to any known antigen. The material was PBMCs, obtained from a glioma patient whose treatment included an IDH1 peptide vaccine. The receptors shown here come from a man aged 50 to 60 with glioma. Each CDR3 is given with its conserved first and last residue. D genes are given only for firm matches. Clone size is given for some rows only: seen once, a few or many times, or a class if the clone is expanded.

cdr3_nt cdr3_aa j_call d_call v_call clone_size
TGTGCCAGCTCACTACCGGCGGGGAACACTGAAGCTTTCTTT CASSLPAGNTEAFF TRBJ1-1 NA TRBV18 many
TGTGCCAGCTCACCACAGGGACAGGGGATGGGTGTTGAGCAGTTCTTC CASSPQGQGMGVEQFF TRBJ2-1 TRBD1 TRBV18 NA
TGTGCCAGCAGTCCGAGCTTGGGGGCGTCTGGAAACACCATATATTTT CASSPSLGASGNTIYF TRBJ1-3 NA TRBV28 NA
TGTGTTACGGACAGGGAAGATGATCAGCCCCAGCATTTT CVTDREDDQPQHF TRBJ1-5 TRBD1 TRBV19 NA
TGTGCCAGCAGCCACCCCAGGGTTCTCGGTGGCTACACCTTC CASSHPRVLGGYTF TRBJ1-2 NA TRBV5-6 NA
TGTGCCATCAGTGCGGAACAGCAAGAGACCCAGTACTTC CAISAEQQETQYF TRBJ2-5 NA TRBV10-3 NA
TGTGCCAGCAGTGAGGGGAGCAATCAGCCCCAGCATTTT CASSEGSNQPQHF TRBJ1-5 NA TRBV6-4 NA
TGTGCTAGCAGCCTTCCTAGCGGTCAGCAGTTCTTC CASSLPSGQQFF TRBJ2-1 TRBD2 TRBV7-7 NA
TGCGCCAGCGGACTCGGACCCACCGAGGGGTTTAATGAAGCTTTCTTT CASGLGPTEGFNEAFF TRBJ1-1 NA TRBV5-1 NA
TGTGCCAGCGCGGGGGGGACAGATACGCAGTATTTT CASAGGTDTQYF TRBJ2-3 TRBD2 TRBV6-6 NA
TGCGCCAGCAGCCCGGGGCTTACCTACGAGCAGTACTTC CASSPGLTYEQYF TRBJ2-7 NA TRBV5-1 NA
TGCACCAGCAGCCTTTTTACGGCCCTAGGTCCCTCCAATGAGCAGTTCTTC CTSSLFTALGPSNEQFF TRBJ2-1 NA TRBV1 NA
TGCGCCAGCAGCCCATGGGGGGAGGGTCGGGGCACAGATACGCAGTATTTT CASSPWGEGRGTDTQYF TRBJ2-3 TRBD2 TRBV5-1 NA
TGTGCCAGTAGGTCCGGGGAAATAAACACTGAAGCTTTCTTT CASRSGEINTEAFF TRBJ1-1 NA TRBV19 few
TGTGCCAGCAGCCAAGTAGGGCGGCGCACCGGGGAGCTGTTTTTT CASSQVGRRTGELFF TRBJ2-2 NA TRBV4-2 NA
TGTGCCAGCCGGACGGGGATGGCAGAGACCCAGTACTTC CASRTGMAETQYF TRBJ2-5 NA TRBV27 NA
TGCGCCAGCAGCCGGGACGGTTCCAATCAGCCCCAGCATTTT CASSRDGSNQPQHF TRBJ1-5 NA TRBV5-1 NA
TGTGCCAGCAGGGATTGGACAGGGTCTCAACAACCGTACTTC CASRDWTGSQQPYF TRBJ2-7 TRBD1 TRBV28 once
TGTGCCAGCAGCTTATCGGGACGGGGAAGTAGGACCTACGAGCAGTACTTC CASSLSGRGSRTYEQYF TRBJ2-7 NA TRBV7-9 NA
TGTGCCAGCTCACCACCGGACAGGGCGAGGAACACTGAAGCTTTCTTT CASSPPDRARNTEAFF TRBJ1-1 TRBD1 TRBV18 NA
TGTGCCACCTCCACGGGAAGGTCCTACGAGCAGTACTTC CATSTGRSYEQYF TRBJ2-7 NA TRBV15 NA
TGCGCCAGCAGCTGGGACAGCAAGATTATGAACACTGAAGCTTTCTTT CASSWDSKIMNTEAFF TRBJ1-1 TRBD1 TRBV5-1 NA
TGCGCCAGCAGCCTAAGACAGGGGACGGCTAACTATGGCTACACCTTC CASSLRQGTANYGYTF TRBJ1-2 TRBD1 TRBV5-1 NA
TGTGCCAGCCTCCCCAATCTTCAAACTAATGAAAAACTGTTTTTT CASLPNLQTNEKLFF TRBJ1-4 NA TRBV2 NA
TGCGCCAGCAGCCAAGAAGGGAACTATGGCTACACCTTC CASSQEGNYGYTF TRBJ1-2 NA TRBV4-1 NA
TGTGCCAGCAGTGAAGGAGGGGGGGGGTACTACGAGCAGTACTTC CASSEGGGGYYEQYF TRBJ2-7 NA TRBV2 NA
TGTGCCAGCGGGTTGGGCGGCCGCACAGATACGCAGTATTTT CASGLGGRTDTQYF TRBJ2-3 NA TRBV7-2 NA
TGTGCCAGCAGTTTATTCCCAGGGACGGACTATGGCTACACCTTC CASSLFPGTDYGYTF TRBJ1-2 NA TRBV27 NA
TGTGCCAGCCGCAGGGTGGTTGACTATGGCTACACCTTC CASRRVVDYGYTF TRBJ1-2 NA TRBV6-5 NA
TGCGCCAGCAGCCCGAGCGACAGGGGCCCTACCGATGAGCAGTTCTTC CASSPSDRGPTDEQFF TRBJ2-1 TRBD1 TRBV4-3 NA
TGTGCCAGCAGCTTCGGACAGGGATGGACTGAAGCTTTCTTT CASSFGQGWTEAFF TRBJ1-1 TRBD1 TRBV7-8 NA
TGTGCCAGCAGGACCCCCGGGGGCACAGATACGCAGTATTTT CASRTPGGTDTQYF TRBJ2-3 NA TRBV6-1 NA
TGTGCCAGTAGTATGAAGGGGGCAACTAGCTTGTACGAGCAGTACTTC CASSMKGATSLYEQYF TRBJ2-7 NA TRBV19 NA
TGCGCCAGCAGCCAAGAAGCCACCGCGGGCTATGGCTACACCTTC CASSQEATAGYGYTF TRBJ1-2 NA TRBV4-1 NA
TGTGCCACCAGCAGAGAGAGACAAGAGACCCAGTACTTC CATSRERQETQYF TRBJ2-5 NA TRBV15 NA
TGTGCCAGCAGCTTTGAGGGTGAGCAGTTCTTC CASSFEGEQFF TRBJ2-1 NA TRBV11-2 NA
TGCGCCAGCGCCAACACGAGGGGCCTGGCCGGAGTCACTGAAGCTTTCTTT CASANTRGLAGVTEAFF TRBJ1-1 NA TRBV5-1 NA
TGTGCCAGCAGCTCCGCCAGAGGACCTGCGAACACCGGGGAGCTGTTTTTT CASSSARGPANTGELFF TRBJ2-2 NA TRBV11-3 NA
TGTGCCACTCTTGAGGCGGTGGGCACTGAAGCTTTCTTT CATLEAVGTEAFF TRBJ1-1 NA TRBV10-3 NA
TGTGCCAGCAGCTCGACAAGGGGCCGAAGCGGGGAGCTGTTTTTT CASSSTRGRSGELFF TRBJ2-2 NA TRBV7-2 NA
TGCGCCAGCAAACAGGACCAGCACTATGGCTACACCTTC CASKQDQHYGYTF TRBJ1-2 NA TRBV5-1 NA
TGTGCCAGCAGCTTTGGACAGCTCGAGCAGTACTTC CASSFGQLEQYF TRBJ2-7 NA TRBV7-2 NA
TGTGCCAGCTGGGACAGGCTAAATTCACCCCTCCACTTT CASWDRLNSPLHF TRBJ1-6 TRBD1 TRBV6-5 NA
TGTGCCATCGGGGACAAAAGGGATGAAAAACTGTTTTTT CAIGDKRDEKLFF TRBJ1-4 NA TRBV10-3 few
TGTGCCAGCAGCTTAGATGTGACTAGCTTCTGGAATGAGCAGTTCTTC CASSLDVTSFWNEQFF TRBJ2-1 TRBD2 TRBV7-2 once
TGTGCCAGCAGTGAGGTCTGGAATCAGCCCCAGCATTTT CASSEVWNQPQHF TRBJ1-5 NA TRBV6-1 NA
TGTGCCAGCACCTTGACAGAAAACACTGAAGCTTTCTTT CASTLTENTEAFF TRBJ1-1 NA TRBV6-1 NA